One sample yielded the 27 T cell receptor beta chains listed below, sequenced in a study of shared clonotypes between healthy human individuals. Sequenced by immunoSEQ multiplex PCR; TCRdb stores in-frame clones only, minus some. The data show 2,500,000 or so clones, just under 95% seen once. Material for sequencing was naive CD4+ T cells from PBMCs. Indicated subset: CD45RA+ positively selected. The receptor set was obtained from a man between 18 and 29 years old in good health. Some clones in this sample may be carry-over from other donors' samples.

The V call is TRBV10-2, the J call TRBJ2-7, with 7 nucleotides matching TRBD2. Germline V gives CDR1 WSHSY, CDR2 SAAADI. After removal of 7 bases from V and 3 bases from J, the junction contained 12 bases not matched to a gene. This CDR3 contains 15 residues. CDR3 sequence reads: CASTPPASGGYEQYF. Here the CDR3 DNA reads TGCGCCAGCACCCCGCCCGCTAGCGGAGGCTACGAGCAGTACTTC.

The CDR3 protein is CASSQELLGGSGTDTQYF. The CDR3 region has the DNA TGTGCCAGCAGCCAAGAGCTTCTCGGCGGGAGCGGCACAGATACGCAGTATTTT. This chain connects TRBV4-2 to TRBJ2-3; 7 positions match TRBD2. There are 18 residues in the CDR3. CDR1 and CDR2 from the germline V gene are LGHNA and YNFKEQ. Trimming at V came to 0 bases and at J to 1 base, leaving 10 bases not matched to a gene.

The chain combines TRBV29-1 with TRBJ2-1, with D unclear. V gave up 3 bases and J gave up 13 bases, with 13 bases separating them. The germline CDR1 and CDR2 sequences are SQVTM and ANQGSEA. CDR3 length: 11 residues. The CDR3 DNA follows: TGCAGCGTTGATCCCGGGTCAACTCAGTTCTTC. It yields the protein CSVDPGSTQFF.

V and J are TRBV9 and TRBJ2-7; D is perhaps TRBD2 (5 bases). The germline V gene has CDR1 SGDLS and CDR2 YYNGEE. The V end lost 3 bases, the J end lost 0 bases, and 13 bases lay between the germline ends. This CDR3 has 15 amino acids. The CDR3 DNA follows: TGTGCCAGCAGCGGATCGACTACGTACTCCTACGAGCAGTACTTC. Encoded protein: CASSGSTTYSYEQYF.

This chain uses TRBV6-5 with TRBJ1-5; no clear D. V lost 8 bases and J 5 bases, leaving 13 bases between the germline ends. Germline CDR1 and CDR2: MNHEY and SVGAGI. The CDR3 is 13 residues long. The CDR3 reads CASGPSAYQPQHF. CDR3 DNA sequence: TGTGCCAGCGGACCTTCAGCCTATCAGCCCCAGCATTTT.

The V call is TRBV6-6, the J call TRBJ1-3; D gene unclear. CDR1 and CDR2 (germline): MNHNY, SVGAGI (reference sequence). CDR3 length equals 13 residues. V was pared by 6 bases and J by 4 bases, with 10 bases between. In DNA form, the CDR3 reads TGTGCCAGCAGCCTCTTGGGCGGAAACACCATATATTTT. It specifies CASSLLGGNTIYF.

The rearrangement uses TRBV11-2 and TRBJ2-5; no clear D gene. The V gene lost 3 bases and the J gene lost 5 bases, with 4 bases spanning the gap. The germline V gene has CDR1 SGHAT and CDR2 FQNNGV. The CDR3 runs to 11 residues. The CDR3 protein is CASSFRETQYF. CDR3 DNA sequence: TGTGCCAGCAGCTTCCGGGAGACCCAGTACTTC.

J is TRBJ1-2 and V is TRBV5-1; D possibly corresponds to TRBD1 (6 bases). Per germline, CDR1 SGHRS and CDR2 YFSETQ. Trimming pared 6 bases from V and 6 bases from J, leaving 21 bases between. The CDR3 extends over 15 amino acids. The CDR3, as DNA: TGCGCCAGCACGCCTACGGGACAAGTCGGCAATGGCTACACCTTC. Protein sequence: CASTPTGQVGNGYTF.

Here the CDR3 DNA reads TGTGCCAGCAGTTTAGGGGGCGCCGTCCCAGATACGCAGTATTTT. Its protein is CASSLGGAVPDTQYF. The chain couples TRBV28 to TRBJ2-3; the D gene is possibly TRBD1 (6 bases). Germline V gene data show CDR1 as MDHEN and CDR2 as SYDVKM. V was pared by 2 bases and J by 4 bases, with 13 bases between. This CDR3 has 15 amino acids.

The chain couples TRBV28 to TRBJ2-7, with 8 bases identical to TRBD1. Trimming cost V 6 bases and J 7 bases; bases outside gene matches: 11. In germline, CDR1 is MDHEN, CDR2 SYDVKM. The CDR3 has 14 residues. The CDR3 coding sequence is TGTGCCAGCAGCCGACCGGACAGGGTGAGGGAGCAGTACTTC. This sequence encodes CASSRPDRVREQYF.

With respect to this clone: This sample includes further DNA sequences coding for the same CDR3. The gene calls are TRBV28 and TRBJ2-7, with D possibly called TRBD1 or TRBD2 (5 bases each). Trimming stripped 2 bases from V and 1 base from J, with 12 bases between. The CDR3 is 15 amino acids. Germline CDR1 is MDHEN and CDR2 is SYDVKM. CDR3 protein: CASSLIGARSYEQYF. The CDR3 nucleotides read TGTGCCAGCAGTTTAATCGGGGCCAGGTCCTACGAGCAGTACTTC.

V usage is TRBV20-1 and J usage is TRBJ2-1; D gene unclear. The CDR3 has 11 amino acids. Germline CDR1 and CDR2: DFQATT and SNEGSKA (reference sequence). Trimming left V 5 bases short and J 8 bases short, with 10 bases between. CDR3 DNA: TGCAGTGCTGCTATGATCTATGAGCAGTTCTTC. This sequence encodes CSAAMIYEQFF.

This sequence joins TRBV4-2 and TRBJ1-3, with D possibly TRBD1 on 5 matching bases. Trimming shortened V by 1 base and J by 5 bases, and 24 bases separated the two germline ends. Germline assignment: CDR1 LGHNA and CDR2 YNFKEQ. The CDR3 length is 19 residues. CDR3 region: CASSQATGTVDSWRNTIYF. CDR3 DNA sequence: TGTGCCAGCAGCCAAGCCACCGGGACGGTCGATTCTTGGAGAAACACCATATATTTT.

The chain uses TRBV15 and TRBJ2-4; TRBD1 aligns across 8 bases. The CDR3 is 16 residues long. V was pared by 3 bases and J by 6 bases, with 10 bases of the junction left unmatched. The germline gives CDR1 LNHNV, CDR2 YYDKDF (reference sequence). The CDR3 sequence is CATSSASDRVLNIQYF. Written as DNA, the CDR3 is TGTGCCACCAGCAGCGCATCGGACAGGGTGTTAAACATTCAGTACTTC.

V usage is TRBV11-2 and J usage is TRBJ2-2; either TRBD1 or TRBD2 may fit D (5 bases each). V was trimmed by 1 base and J by 8 bases, leaving 14 bases between them. The V gene's germline CDR1 is SGHAT and CDR2 FQNNGV. The CDR3 extends over 15 amino acids. This CDR3 is CASSLAGSDGGELFF. In nucleotides, the CDR3 is TGTGCCAGCAGCTTAGCAGGGAGCGATGGGGGGGAGCTGTTTTTT.

The J gene is TRBJ1-6, the V gene TRBV9, with a possible D match to TRBD1 (6 bases). V was shortened by 3 bases and J by 6 bases, with 10 bases between the two germline ends. Germline V lookup: CDR1 SGDLS, CDR2 YYNGEE. This CDR3 is built from 14 residues. CDR3 nucleotide sequence: TGTGCCAGCAGCGACAGGGTGTCTAATTCACCCCTCCACTTT. Translated: CASSDRVSNSPLHF.

Here the CDR3 reads CASSYNPGLIRDEQFF. The CDR3 coding sequence is TGTGCCAGCAGTTACAATCCGGGACTAATTAGAGATGAGCAGTTCTTC. The genes are TRBV6-5 and TRBJ2-1; 7 positions agree with TRBD2. Germline V lookup: CDR1 MNHEY, CDR2 SVGAGI. The CDR3 consists of 16 residues. The junction had 12 bases not matched to a gene; V was cut back by 2 bases and J by 8 bases.

The rearrangement links TRBV2 to TRBJ2-7; D not certain. Germline V CDR1 and CDR2: SNHLY, FYNNEI. V was trimmed by 6 bases and J by 0 bases, leaving 12 bases between them. The CDR3 is 14 residues long. As DNA, the CDR3 is TGTGCCAGCAGAGAGATGGTGAGCTCCTACGAGCAGTACTTC. It encodes CASREMVSSYEQYF. Full variable domain (remainder filled in from reference TRBV2 and TRBJ2-7): EPEVTQTPSHQVTQMGQEVILRCVPISNHLYFYWYRQILGQKVEFLVSFYNNEISEKSEIFDDQFSVERPDGSNFTLKIRSTKLEDSAMYFCASREMVSSYEQYFGPGTRLTVT.

The chain combines TRBV5-4 with TRBJ1-2; 8 bases fit TRBD1. CDR3 length equals 15 residues. CDR1 and CDR2 from the germline V gene are SGHNT and YYREEE (reference sequence). The ends lost 3 bases at V and 2 bases at J; junction bases unmatched: 6. The CDR3 bases are TGTGCCAGCAGCTCCCCCGACAGGGGCAACTATGGCTACACCTTC. This translates into CASSSPDRGNYGYTF.

V is TRBV7-2 and J is TRBJ1-2, with 7 bases aligning to TRBD1. Germline trimming cut 1 base from V and 3 bases from J; bases unmatched to any gene: 8. From germline, CDR1 is SGHTA and CDR2 FQGNSA. The CDR3 is 16 residues long. The CDR3 DNA is TGTGCCAGCAGCTTAGTTGTCCGCAGGGGGTACTATGGCTACACCTTC. Encoded protein: CASSLVVRRGYYGYTF.

The table lists this clone with a few counts. The gene calls are TRBV7-9 and TRBJ1-5; 8 positions agree with TRBD1. CDR3 length: 15 residues. Per germline, CDR1 SEHNR and CDR2 FQNEAQ (reference sequence). The trim removed 4 bases at V and 4 bases at J, leaving 6 bases unmatched. DNA for the CDR3: TGTGCCAGCAGCTCGGGGACAGGACTTAATCAGCCCCAGCATTTT. Amino acid sequence: CASSSGTGLNQPQHF.

The chain links TRBV28 to TRBJ1-5; D is possibly TRBD1 (5 bases). The germline V gene has CDR1 MDHEN and CDR2 SYDVKM. V dropped 5 bases and J dropped 7 bases, with 9 bases sitting between them. The CDR3 totals 12 residues. CDR3 sequence reads: CASSIPGQPQHF. CDR3 coding DNA: TGTGCCAGCAGTATTCCAGGGCAGCCCCAGCATTTT.

The chain links TRBV4-1 to TRBJ2-3; 11 positions agree with TRBD1. The junction had 9 bases not matched to a gene; V was cut back by 4 bases and J by 3 bases. Germline CDR1 is MGHRA and CDR2 is YSYEKL. The CDR3 sequence is 17 residues long. The CDR3 region has the DNA TGCGCCAGCAGCCCTTTTCAAGGGACAGGGGGTACAGATACGCAGTATTTT. Residues: CASSPFQGTGGTDTQYF.

The chain employs TRBV4-2 and TRBJ1-2, with no clear D. The V end lost 5 bases, the J end lost 7 bases, and 20 bases lay between the germline ends. Germline V gives CDR1 LGHNA, CDR2 YNFKEQ. This CDR3 has 15 amino acids. Here the CDR3 reads CASSSTPEGSLGYTF. The CDR3 DNA is TGTGCCAGCAGCTCCACCCCGGAAGGTTCTCTTGGCTACACCTTC.

The chain couples TRBV2 to TRBJ2-1; 11 nucleotides line up with TRBD2. J lost 4 bases, V lost 4 bases, and 9 bases had no gene match. The CDR3 has 17 amino acids. Germline V CDR1 and CDR2: SNHLY, FYNNEI. The CDR3 nucleotides are TGTGCCAGCAGTGCGGGACTAGCGGAGAACCCTTACAATGAGCAGTTCTTC. This gives the protein CASSAGLAENPYNEQFF.

The genes are TRBV5-1 and TRBJ2-7; D gene uncertain. The CDR3 extends over 14 amino acids. CDR1 SGHRS and CDR2 YFSETQ come from the germline V gene. The V gene lost 1 base and the J gene lost 4 bases, with 12 bases spanning the gap. The DNA of the CDR3 is TGCGCCAGCAGCTTGCAATCAGTCGAGTACGAGCAGTACTTC. Amino acid sequence: CASSLQSVEYEQYF.

The table lists this clone with a few counts. The chain links TRBV27 to TRBJ2-1; D not resolved. The germline CDR1 and CDR2 sequences are MNHEY and SMNVEV (reference sequence). The ends were cut back, 4 bases at V and 4 bases at J, with 8 bases in the middle. The CDR3 extends over 13 amino acids. CDR3 nucleotides: TGTGCCAGCAGTTCTGTCCGGTACAATGAGCAGTTCTTC. Protein product: CASSSVRYNEQFF.